This T cell receptor beta chain was profiled in a study of blood T cell repertoires in COVID-19. Study-wide background: Sites across the United States, Italy and Spain contributed samples from acute and convalescent COVID-19.

This clone has just one count. The data were produced by immunoSEQ multiplex PCR, yet TCRdb's version contains in-frame clones alone and is incomplete. The table includes around 180,000 clones, roughly nine tenths detected once. CDR3 length: 16 amino acids. The V segment lost 5 bases and the J segment 3 bases; nucleotides outside the gene matches: 8. Germline V gives CDR1 MDHEN, CDR2 SYDVKM. The chain employs TRBV28 and TRBJ1-5, with TRBD1 identical over 9 bases. The specimen sequenced was peripheral blood. The clonotype comes from a man in his 70s with active or convalescent COVID-19. The CDR3 coding sequence is TGTGCCAGCAGTCCCTCCGGGACAGGGAACAATCAGCCCCAGCATTTT. Encoded protein: CASSPSGTGNNQPQHF. The complete variable domain, with remaining parts taken from reference TRBV28 and TRBJ1-5, reads DVKVTQSSRYLVKRTGEKVFLECVQDMDHENMFWYRQDPGLGLRLIYFSYDVKMKEKGDIPEGYSVSREKKERFSLILESASTNQTSMYLCASSPSGTGNNQPQHFGDGTRLSIL.